These 17 T cell receptor beta chains were all obtained from the same sample, sequenced in a study of T cell repertoires in cytomegalovirus infection. TCRdb analysed the reads with MiXCR anew, one entry per CDR3 protein. The repertoire consists of around 630,000 distinct CDR3 sequences, with about 24% occurring once and the leading ten covering less than 9.5%. Input material: CD8+ T cells from PBMCs. The source of these receptors is a human donor in good health (CMV status not recorded). Some clones in this sample may be carry-over from other donors' samples.

The genes are TRBV28 and TRBJ1-2, with D possibly being TRBD1 (6 bases). V was trimmed by 5 bases and J by 5 bases, leaving 18 bases between them. Germline V lookup: CDR1 MDHEN, CDR2 SYDVKM. The CDR3 consists of 15 residues. In DNA form, the CDR3 reads TGTGCCAGCAGTATGCCCCAGGGGTACCCTTATGGCTACACCTTC. Translation gives CASSMPQGYPYGYTF.

The chain is built from TRBV29-1 and TRBJ2-1, with 7 bases that match TRBD1. Germline CDR1 is SQVTM and CDR2 is ANQGSEA. V trimming: 8 bases; J trimming: 7 bases; junction bases outside the gene matches: 11. This CDR3 has 13 amino acids. This chain's CDR3 is CSPIGTEENEQFF. The CDR3, as DNA: TGCAGCCCGATAGGGACAGAGGAAAATGAGCAGTTCTTC.

V and J are TRBV2 and TRBJ2-5; TRBD1 matches at 12 bases. Germline CDR1 SNHLY, CDR2 FYNNEI. The CDR3 is 15 amino acids. V shed 7 bases and J 5 bases; nucleotides not matched to a gene: 8. CDR3 amino acids: CASTGWDRGQETQYF. CDR3 sequence (DNA): TGTGCCAGCACTGGTTGGGACAGGGGGCAGGAGACCCAGTACTTC.

This clonotype was found a few times. This chain connects TRBV12-3 or TRBV12-4 to TRBJ2-3; TRBD1 aligns across 8 bases. CDR3 size: 15 residues. The junction had 5 bases not matched to a gene; V was cut back by 6 bases and J by 0 bases. CDR3 loop: CASRDRESSTDTQYF. The DNA of the CDR3 is TGTGCCAGCAGGGACAGGGAGTCTAGCACAGATACGCAGTATTTT.

The rearrangement uses TRBV6-6 and TRBJ2-3; D unclear. CDR1 MNHNY and CDR2 SVGAGI come from the germline V gene (reference sequence). This CDR3 has 16 amino acids. V was pared by 2 bases and J by 2 bases, with 14 bases between. The CDR3 loop is CASSYRPHRTTDTQYF. DNA of the CDR3: TGTGCCAGCAGTTACCGCCCCCACAGAACCACAGATACGCAGTATTTT.

This clonotype was seen more than once but under ten times. The chain has TRBV2 and TRBJ1-2; TRBD1 is a possible D gene (6 bases). Germline values: CDR1 SNHLY, CDR2 FYNNEI. V was trimmed by 7 bases and J by 4 bases, leaving 13 bases between them. CDR3 length: 13 residues. Here the CDR3 reads CASTRQDLYGYTF. The CDR3 bases are TGTGCCAGCACTCGACAGGACCTCTATGGCTACACCTTC.

The sample holds many counts of this clonotype. The chain joins TRBV7-9 to TRBJ1-5, with 10 bases that match TRBD1. From germline, CDR1 is SEHNR and CDR2 FQNEAQ (reference sequence). This CDR3 is built from 17 residues. J was trimmed by 4 bases and V by 1 base; bases with no gene match: 7. CDR3 region: CASSLGGTGVGNQPQHF. CDR3 sequence (DNA): TGTGCCAGCAGCTTAGGAGGGACAGGGGTTGGGAATCAGCCCCAGCATTTT.

A few counts support this clonotype. This chain links TRBV12-3 or TRBV12-4 with TRBJ1-4, with unresolved D. The CDR3 has 17 residues. V was shortened by 3 bases and J by 8 bases, with 22 bases between the two germline ends. The CDR3 DNA is TGTGCCAGCAGTTTTTATGAGGCAGTGCGGGTGAAGGAAAAACTGTTTTTT. It codes for CASSFYEAVRVKEKLFF.

This clonotype appeared many times. V usage is TRBV7-6 and J usage is TRBJ2-1; maybe TRBD2 (5 bases). Per germline, CDR1 SGHVS and CDR2 FNYEAQ. The CDR3 is made up of 13 amino acids. V was shortened by 8 bases and J by 4 bases, with 12 bases between the two germline ends. CDR3 nucleotides: TGTGCCAGCCTAGGGCCGGGGTACAATGAGCAGTTCTTC. Encoded protein: CASLGPGYNEQFF.

This clonotype has ten or more counts. V is TRBV7-9 and J is TRBJ2-3; tentative D call: TRBD2 (5 bases). CDR3 size: 13 residues. Between the trimmed V and J ends, which lost 5 bases and 2 bases, there was a span of 8 bases. Germline assignment: CDR1 SEHNR and CDR2 FQNEAQ (reference sequence). The CDR3 spells CASSPSNTDTQYF. For the CDR3, the DNA is TGTGCCAGCAGCCCTAGCAACACAGATACGCAGTATTTT.

The sample holds many counts of this clonotype. The chain recombines TRBV6-2 or TRBV6-3 with TRBJ2-7, with 7 bases identical to TRBD2. The CDR3 length is 15 residues. Per the germline V gene, CDR1 is MNHEY and CDR2 is SVGEGT. Germline trimming cut 5 bases from V and 3 bases from J; bases unmatched to any gene: 10. DNA for the CDR3: TGTGCCAGCAGTGGTCGACTAGCCACCAACTACGAGCAGTACGTC. It codes for CASSGRLATNYEQYV.

The chain recombines TRBV20-1 with TRBJ2-7; possible D gene TRBD1, 6 bases. The V and J ends lost 0 bases and 2 bases respectively, with 8 bases between them. Germline values: CDR1 DFQATT, CDR2 SNEGSKA (reference sequence). The CDR3 is made up of 13 amino acids. CDR3 coding DNA: TGCAGTGCTAGAGAACAGGGAACCTACGAGCAGTACGTC. This translates into CSAREQGTYEQYV.

The chain carries TRBV20-1 and TRBJ1-5; D is undetermined. The CDR3 has 18 residues. The ends were cut back, 0 bases at V and 0 bases at J, with 18 bases in the middle. Looked up from germline, CDR1 is DFQATT and CDR2 is SNEGSKA (reference sequence). This CDR3 reads CSARDPSSGRHSNQPQHF. The CDR3 nucleotides read TGCAGTGCTAGAGACCCATCTTCCGGGAGGCATAGCAATCAGCCCCAGCATTTT.

In this sample, this clonotype turned up a few times. The chain is built from TRBV12-5 and TRBJ2-2; 8 positions match TRBD1. CDR1 is LGHNT and CDR2 is FRNRAP in the germline V gene. J gave up 3 bases and V 6 bases, and 6 bases lay outside the gene matches. The length of the CDR3 is 15 residues. Written as DNA, the CDR3 is TGTGCTAGTGGCCTGGACAGGGTTCACACCGGGGAGCTGTTTTTT. It codes for CASGLDRVHTGELFF.

This clonotype was counted between two and nine times. The gene calls are TRBV28 and TRBJ1-2; D ambiguous. CDR1 and CDR2 from the germline V gene are MDHEN and SYDVKM. Trimming removed 3 bases at V and 0 bases at J, with 14 bases between. CDR3 length: 16 amino acids. The CDR3 protein is CASSLAPDGTNYGYTF. The DNA of the CDR3 is TGTGCCAGCAGTTTGGCCCCGGACGGGACTAACTATGGCTACACCTTC.

This clonotype was recorded a few times. This chain joins TRBV19 and TRBJ2-7; D may be TRBD2 (5 bases). Germline CDR1 is LNHDA and CDR2 is SQIVND (reference sequence). The ends were cut back, 4 bases at V and 3 bases at J, with 19 bases in the middle. The CDR3 totals 16 residues. The chain's CDR3 is CASSTTLTKSNYEQYF. DNA for the CDR3: TGTGCCAGTAGTACCACCCTGACTAAATCTAACTACGAGCAGTACTTC.

This clonotype was seen repeatedly, ten times or more. This chain connects TRBV7-2 to TRBJ1-2; D remains ambiguous. V shed 5 bases and J shed 9 bases, with 7 bases lying between them. The CDR3 has 10 amino acids. Germline-derived CDR1 and CDR2 are SGHTA and FQGNSA. The CDR3 sequence is CASSLDRYTF. DNA for the CDR3: TGTGCCAGCAGCCTTGATCGCTACACCTTC.